Presented here are 30 T cell receptor beta chains from one specimen sequenced in a study of cytomegalovirus exposure and HLA in healthy donors. PCR primers comprised 60 Vbeta and 13 Jbeta primers. Sequenced by immunoSEQ multiplex PCR; TCRdb stores in-frame clones only, minus some. The sample has under 140,000 clones; over 60% are singletons. The sequenced sample was PBMCs. All receptors come from a man aged 30-40 years in good health and CMV-seropositive.

This chain joins TRBV18 and TRBJ2-7; 8 nucleotides match TRBD1. V trimming: 6 bases; J trimming: 5 bases; junction bases outside the gene matches: 9. This CDR3 comprises 14 residues. Germline V lookup: CDR1 KGHSH, CDR2 LQKENI. CDR3 region: CASSLQGALDEQYF. CDR3 sequence (DNA): TGTGCCAGCTCCCTGCAGGGGGCTTTGGACGAGCAGTACTTC.

The gene calls are TRBV7-2 and TRBJ2-7; 8 positions match TRBD1. The CDR3 is 14 residues long. Germline CDR1 and CDR2: SGHTA and FQGNSA. V shed 5 bases, J shed 0 bases, and the junction held 3 bases outside the gene matches. The CDR3 loop reads CASSKDRASYEQYF. The CDR3 DNA follows: TGTGCCAGCAGCAAGGACAGGGCCTCCTACGAGCAGTACTTC.

In this sample, this clone turned up once. The chain employs TRBV30 and TRBJ1-2; 7 bases match TRBD1. Trimming at V came to 4 bases and at J to 4 bases, leaving 3 bases not matched to a gene. Germline CDR1 is GTSNPN and CDR2 is SVGIG (reference sequence). This CDR3 has 12 residues. CDR3 sequence (DNA): TGTGCCTGGACGACAGGGACCTATGGCTACACCTTC. Protein product: CAWTTGTYGYTF.

The V call is TRBV7-2, the J call TRBJ2-2; D is undetermined. CDR1 is SGHTA and CDR2 is FQGNSA in the germline V gene. V lost 2 bases and J lost 1, with 17 bases in between. The CDR3 sequence is 18 residues long. CDR3 region: CASSLLGLGRLNTGELFF. The CDR3 coding sequence is TGTGCCAGCAGCTTATTGGGTTTGGGCCGATTGAACACCGGGGAGCTGTTTTTT.

The chain employs TRBV25-1 and TRBJ2-3; D gene uncertain. Trimming cost V 4 bases and J 5 bases, with 16 bases left between them. The CDR3 has 15 amino acids. Germline V gene sequence: CDR1 MGHDK, CDR2 SYGVNS. CDR3 sequence reads: CASSAGPDPGDTQYF. The CDR3 DNA sequence: TGTGCCAGCAGTGCGGGTCCGGATCCGGGAGATACGCAGTATTTT.

This sequence joins TRBV7-2 and TRBJ1-5; D may be TRBD1 (5 bases). The CDR3 runs to 15 residues. The V gene's germline CDR1 is SGHTA and CDR2 FQGNSA. V dropped 7 bases and J dropped 6 bases, with 19 bases sitting between them. The CDR3 is CASTPNGGVSQPQHF. The CDR3 DNA reads TGTGCCAGCACACCCAATGGGGGGGTTAGTCAGCCCCAGCATTTT.

The CDR3 reads CASNFSGDPNTEAFF. Here the CDR3 DNA reads TGTGCCAGCAACTTCTCAGGGGATCCGAACACTGAAGCTTTCTTT. V is TRBV21-1 and J is TRBJ1-1; TRBD1 is taken as the D call from the table, unchecked against the DNA. TRBV21-1 is given as a pseudogene. The CDR3 loop spans 15 amino acids.

This clone has just a few counts. This chain's CDR3 is CASSENEGLVKGYF. In nucleotides, the CDR3 is TGTGCCAGCAGTGAGAATGAGGGACTAGTAAAGGGGTACTTC. The genes are TRBV2 and TRBJ2-7; 8 bases fit TRBD2. J was trimmed by 12 bases and V by 3 bases; bases with no gene match: 13. This CDR3 has 14 residues. Germline V gives CDR1 SNHLY, CDR2 FYNNEI.

The chain is built from TRBV18 and TRBJ1-1; a possible D gene is TRBD1 (6 bases). The CDR3 is 16 amino acids. Germline loops: CDR1 KGHSH, CDR2 LQKENI. Trimming stripped 2 bases from V and 1 base from J, with 14 bases between. The CDR3 loop is CASSPTRGPTNTEAFF. The CDR3 region has the DNA TGTGCCAGCTCACCAACCAGGGGCCCCACGAACACTGAAGCTTTCTTT.

The rearrangement uses TRBV2 and TRBJ1-2; the match to TRBD1 covers 8 bases. The V and J ends lost 8 bases and 8 bases, in that order; junction bases with no gene match: 13. Per the germline V gene, CDR1 is SNHLY and CDR2 is FYNNEI. The CDR3 extends over 14 amino acids. CDR3 in amino acids: CASGLEQGAGGYTF. The CDR3 DNA is TGTGCCAGCGGCCTAGAGCAGGGGGCTGGCGGCTACACCTTC.

Concerning this clone itself: Germline and junction disagree at one end, which may indicate a read error. V usage is TRBV4-1 and J usage is TRBJ2-1, with D uncertain. The CDR3 loop spans 12 amino acids. Germline loops: CDR1 MGHRA, CDR2 YSYEKL. CDR3 region: CASSPTKDERFF. Here the CDR3 DNA reads TGCGCCAGCAGCCCTACAAAGGATGAGCGGTTCTTC.

The V and J genes are TRBV20-1 and TRBJ2-7; TRBD1 might be the D (5 bases). V was shortened by 6 bases and J by 4 bases, with 10 bases between the two germline ends. The CDR3 covers 11 residues. Germline loops: CDR1 DFQATT, CDR2 SNEGSKA (reference sequence). In DNA, the CDR3 is TGCAGTGCGGGCAGGGTTTACGAGCAGTACTTC. It specifies CSAGRVYEQYF.

The chain carries TRBV6-5 and TRBJ1-2; 10 bases are a match to TRBD1. CDR3 size: 15 residues. The germline V gene encodes CDR1 MNHEY and CDR2 SVGAGI. Unmatched junction bases numbered 9, after V lost 3 bases and J lost 8 bases. The CDR3 loop reads CASSYSTGGASGYTF. CDR3 sequence (DNA): TGTGCCAGCAGTTATTCGACAGGGGGCGCGTCGGGCTACACCTTC.

The table lists this clone with a few counts. J is TRBJ1-3 and V is TRBV28; 7 bases are shared with TRBD1. Trimming cost V 6 bases and J 9 bases; bases outside gene matches: 14. The CDR3 is made up of 15 amino acids. Germline V lookup: CDR1 MDHEN, CDR2 SYDVKM. DNA for the CDR3: TGTGCCAGCAGCCACGAACGGACAGGACGAGGCACCATATATTTT. Its protein is CASSHERTGRGTIYF.

This clone has just one count. This chain joins TRBV4-1 and TRBJ2-7; 11 nucleotides align to TRBD1. Germline assignment: CDR1 MGHRA and CDR2 YSYEKL. The CDR3 loop spans 15 amino acids. The ends lost 3 bases at V and 2 bases at J; junction bases unmatched: 3. This CDR3 is CASSQSGQGAYEQYF. CDR3 nucleotides: TGCGCCAGCAGCCAGTCGGGACAGGGGGCCTACGAGCAGTACTTC.

Only one count was recorded for this clone. This chain joins TRBV7-9 and TRBJ2-7; 8 nucleotides match TRBD1. The J segment lost 2 bases and the V segment lost 5 bases, leaving 8 bases of the junction unmatched. The CDR3 spans 15 residues. The germline V gene encodes CDR1 SEHNR and CDR2 FQNEAQ (reference sequence). CDR3 loop: CASSRGGTGAYEQYF. In DNA, the CDR3 is TGTGCCAGCAGCAGAGGGGGGACAGGCGCCTACGAGCAGTACTTC.

The V call is TRBV6-6, the J call TRBJ2-7; D perhaps matches TRBD1 (5 bases). Germline V gene lookup returns CDR1 MNHNY and CDR2 SVGAGI (reference sequence). The CDR3 is 14 amino acids. Trimming took off 6 bases at V and 6 bases at J, with 18 bases between the two ends. The CDR3 here is CASRLQDPGAEQYF. The DNA of the CDR3 is TGTGCCAGCAGACTACAGGACCCTGGCGCCGAGCAGTACTTC.

The J gene is TRBJ1-2, the V gene TRBV9; 8 bases fit TRBD1. Trimming cost V 3 bases and J 8 bases; bases outside gene matches: 18. The CDR3 is 17 residues long. The germline V gene encodes CDR1 SGDLS and CDR2 YYNGEE. The CDR3 DNA sequence: TGTGCCAGCAGCGAGACCCCCGGGGCCGACAGGGGTGACGGCTACACCTTC. It is translated as CASSETPGADRGDGYTF. Variable domain in full (rest from reference TRBV9 and TRBJ1-2): DSGVTQTPKHLITATGQRVTLRCSPRSGDLSVYWYQQSLDQGLQFLIQYYNGEERAKGNILERFSAQQFPDLHSELNLSSLELGDSALYFCASSETPGADRGDGYTFGSGTRLTVV.

This chain links TRBV7-2 with TRBJ2-7; the D gene is possibly TRBD1 (8 bases). In germline, CDR1 is SGHTA, CDR2 FQGNSA. V shed 8 bases and J shed 7 bases, with 21 bases lying between them. CDR3 size: 14 residues. The CDR3 protein is CASGQAGQAGEQYF. In DNA form, the CDR3 reads TGTGCCAGCGGCCAAGCGGGACAGGCGGGGGAGCAGTACTTC.

This clone occurred a few times. The CDR3 DNA sequence: TGTGCCAGCAGCTTAGCCGGAGTATCTCTATTCGAGCAGTACTTC. Translation: CASSLAGVSLFEQYF. This rearrangement joins TRBV7-9 to TRBJ2-7; no reliable D call. V lost 0 bases and J 6 bases, leaving 15 bases between the germline ends. CDR1 is SEHNR and CDR2 is FQNEAQ in the germline V gene (reference sequence). The CDR3 is made up of 15 amino acids.

This clone was observed once. This chain connects TRBV29-1 to TRBJ2-5; 7 bases map to TRBD2. CDR3 length: 17 amino acids. Trimming cost V 0 bases and J 2 bases; bases outside gene matches: 12. Germline lookup yields CDR1 SQVTM and CDR2 ANQGSEA. The CDR3 DNA sequence: TGCAGCGTTGAAGATAGAGCCCCACCGGGGGGACAAGAGACCCAGTACTTC. It specifies CSVEDRAPPGGQETQYF. Based on the CDR3 plus reference TRBV29-1 and TRBJ2-5, the full variable domain is SAVISQKPSRDICQRGTSLTIQCQVDSQVTMMFWYRQQPGQSLTLIATANQGSEATYESGFVIDKFPISRPNLTFSTLTVSNMSPEDSSIYLCSVEDRAPPGGQETQYFGPGTRLLVL.

The V call is TRBV27, the J call TRBJ2-1; D might be TRBD1 (6 bases). Germline V gene sequence: CDR1 MNHEY, CDR2 SMNVEV (reference sequence). The CDR3 consists of 14 residues. Trimming cost V 8 bases and J 13 bases, with 24 bases left between them. CDR3 protein: CASGSPATGPQQFF. DNA of the CDR3: TGTGCCAGCGGGTCTCCCGCGACAGGACCTCAACAGTTCTTC.

V gene TRBV7-9 combines with J gene TRBJ1-3; D is undetermined. The CDR3 is made up of 14 amino acids. CDR1 is SEHNR and CDR2 is FQNEAQ in the germline V gene (reference sequence). V was shortened by 5 bases and J by 0 bases, with 8 bases between the two germline ends. The CDR3 coding sequence is TGTGCCAGCAGCCAAGAGTACTCTGGAAACACCATATATTTT. Translating it yields CASSQEYSGNTIYF.

V gene TRBV5-1 combines with J gene TRBJ2-5; D possibly corresponds to TRBD2 (7 bases). The V gene lost 0 bases and the J gene lost 5 bases, with 14 bases spanning the gap. Germline assignment: CDR1 SGHRS and CDR2 YFSETQ. The CDR3 is 15 residues long. This chain's CDR3 is CASSLAPGGFETQYF. CDR3 coding DNA: TGCGCCAGCAGCTTGGCCCCGGGGGGCTTCGAGACCCAGTACTTC.

The chain combines TRBV9 with TRBJ1-5; 11 bases are a match to TRBD1. This CDR3 has 14 residues. Germline lookup yields CDR1 SGDLS and CDR2 YYNGEE. The V gene end was trimmed by 4 bases and the J gene end by 6 bases; junction bases not matched to a gene: 3. In DNA form, the CDR3 reads TGTGCCAGCAGCTCCGGGACAGGGGGTCAGCCCCAGCATTTT. It specifies CASSSGTGGQPQHF.

This clone was recorded only once. The CDR3 region is CASSSPTGAPGNTIYF. The CDR3 nucleotides read TGCGCCAGCAGCTCGCCGACAGGGGCCCCTGGAAACACCATATATTTT. The chain couples TRBV5-1 to TRBJ1-3; 8 positions agree with TRBD1. CDR1 and CDR2 from the germline V gene are SGHRS and YFSETQ. The CDR3 covers 16 residues. After removal of 3 bases from V and 2 bases from J, the junction contained 7 bases not matched to a gene.

The table lists this clone with a few counts. The rearrangement uses TRBV4-3 and TRBJ2-1, with 11 bases fitting TRBD1. The V segment lost 1 base and the J segment 6 bases; nucleotides outside the gene matches: 17. Looked up from germline, CDR1 is LGHNA and CDR2 is YSLEER. This CDR3 comprises 20 residues. The CDR3 bases are TGCGCCAGCAGCCAAGGGACAGGGGGCCTTTGGGGTAACCAAATCAATGAGCAGTTCTTC. It yields the protein CASSQGTGGLWGNQINEQFF.

As DNA, the CDR3 is TGTGCCAGCAGTGCGATGGTCGGGACAGTACCCTACGAGCAGTACTTC. Protein: CASSAMVGTVPYEQYF. J is TRBJ2-7 and V is TRBV2, with 7 nucleotides matching TRBD1. This CDR3 spans 16 amino acids. With V trimmed by 4 bases and J by 2 bases, 11 bases remained unmatched. Germline values: CDR1 SNHLY, CDR2 FYNNEI.

The chain has TRBV6-6 and TRBJ1-2; D is possibly TRBD1 (6 bases). The CDR3 is 13 residues long. Trimming stripped 10 bases from V and 8 bases from J, with 20 bases between. CDR1 is MNHNY and CDR2 is SVGAGI in the germline V gene (reference sequence). The CDR3 spells CATLEGGTRGYTF. The CDR3 DNA reads TGTGCCACGCTAGAGGGGGGGACGCGGGGCTACACCTTC.

The chain joins TRBV6-5 to TRBJ1-6; TRBD1 agrees at 7 bases. From germline, CDR1 is MNHEY and CDR2 SVGAGI. The CDR3 has 16 residues. V lost 1 base, J lost 4 bases, and 4 bases stayed unmatched. This CDR3 is CASSYLQGRYNSPLHF. The CDR3 DNA sequence: TGTGCCAGCAGTTACTTACAGGGGAGGTATAATTCACCCCTCCACTTT.